Described below is a single T cell receptor beta chain sequence and its context. Antigen: not known. The data originate from a study of blood T cells in healthy people across ages. Study-wide results and limits: A roughly linear fall in TCR beta diversity per million T cells was seen with increasing age.

For the second PCR, which ran for roughly 7 to 11 cycles, a sample-barcoded 5' primer and a J-beta primer mix were used. Through a template-switch adaptor with 12 random nucleotides, each cDNA molecule received a tag. Each sample provided no less than 3 million CDR3-containing paired-end reads. TCRdb passed the 5' RACE reads through MiXCR, listing each CDR3 protein once. The sample lists about 650,000 distinct CDR3 sequences, about 50% occurring once. The specimen sequenced was blood. The sequence was collected from a woman at least 80 years old in good health.

The CDR3 nucleotides read TGCAGCTGGAGCGGGGGGTCGGGAGATACGCAGTATTTT. Amino acid sequence: CSWSGGSGDTQYF. The chain combines TRBV29-1 with TRBJ2-3, with 9 bases fitting TRBD2. Germline CDR1 and CDR2: SQVTM and ANQGSEA. This CDR3 is built from 13 residues. The ends lost 8 bases at V and 5 bases at J; junction bases unmatched: 8.